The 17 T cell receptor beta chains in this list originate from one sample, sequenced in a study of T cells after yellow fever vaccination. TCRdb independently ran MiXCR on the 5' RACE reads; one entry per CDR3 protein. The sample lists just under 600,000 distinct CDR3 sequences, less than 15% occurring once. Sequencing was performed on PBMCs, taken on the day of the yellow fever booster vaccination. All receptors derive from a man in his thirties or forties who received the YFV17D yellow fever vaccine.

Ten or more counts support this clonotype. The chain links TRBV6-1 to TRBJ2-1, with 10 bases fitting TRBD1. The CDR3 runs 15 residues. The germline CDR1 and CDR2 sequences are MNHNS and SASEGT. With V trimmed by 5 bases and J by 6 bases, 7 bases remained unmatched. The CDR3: CASSPRDRGLNEQFF. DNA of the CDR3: TGTGCCAGCAGTCCCCGGGACAGGGGCCTCAATGAGCAGTTCTTC.

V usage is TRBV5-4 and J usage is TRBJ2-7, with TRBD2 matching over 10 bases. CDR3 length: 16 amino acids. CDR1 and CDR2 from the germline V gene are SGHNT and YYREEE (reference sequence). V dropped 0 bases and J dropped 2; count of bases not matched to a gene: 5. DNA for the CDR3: TGTGCCAGCAGCTTGGCGCTAGCGGGGGTCCCCTACGAGCAGTACTTC. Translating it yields CASSLALAGVPYEQYF.

DNA for the CDR3: TGTGCCAGCGCCCCCCTAAGCTCCTACGAGCAGTACTTC. Encoded protein: CASAPLSSYEQYF. The gene calls are TRBV7-2 and TRBJ2-7, with D unresolved. CDR1 and CDR2 from the germline V gene are SGHTA and FQGNSA. Deletions cut 8 bases from V and 0 bases from J, with 11 bases between. This CDR3 is 13 amino acids long.

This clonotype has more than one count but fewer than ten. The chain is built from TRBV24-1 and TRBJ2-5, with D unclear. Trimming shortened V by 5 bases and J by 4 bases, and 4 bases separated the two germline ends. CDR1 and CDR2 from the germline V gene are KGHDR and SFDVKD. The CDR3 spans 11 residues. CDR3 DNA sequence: TGTGCCACCAGTGTGGGAGAGACCCAGTACTTC. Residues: CATSVGETQYF.

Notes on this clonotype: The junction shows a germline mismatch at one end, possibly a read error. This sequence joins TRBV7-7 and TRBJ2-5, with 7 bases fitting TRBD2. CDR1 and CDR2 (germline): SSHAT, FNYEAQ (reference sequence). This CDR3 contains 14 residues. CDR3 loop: CASSLGRGRETQYF. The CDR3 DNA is TGTGCTAGCAGCTTAGGACGCGGGAGAGAGACCCAGTACTTC.

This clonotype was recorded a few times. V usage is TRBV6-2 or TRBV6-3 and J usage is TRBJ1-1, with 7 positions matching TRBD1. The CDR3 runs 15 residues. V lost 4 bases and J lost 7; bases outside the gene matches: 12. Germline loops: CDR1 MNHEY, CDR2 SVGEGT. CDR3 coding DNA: TGTGCCAGCAGTTCCGTACGGACAGGCCGCGGTGAAGCTTTCTTT. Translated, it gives CASSSVRTGRGEAFF.

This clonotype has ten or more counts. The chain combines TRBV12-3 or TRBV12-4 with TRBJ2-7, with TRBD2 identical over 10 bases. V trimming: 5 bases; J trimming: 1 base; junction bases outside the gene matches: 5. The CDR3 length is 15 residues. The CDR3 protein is CASSQLAGLSYEQYF. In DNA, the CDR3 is TGTGCCAGCAGTCAACTAGCGGGACTGTCCTACGAGCAGTACTTC.

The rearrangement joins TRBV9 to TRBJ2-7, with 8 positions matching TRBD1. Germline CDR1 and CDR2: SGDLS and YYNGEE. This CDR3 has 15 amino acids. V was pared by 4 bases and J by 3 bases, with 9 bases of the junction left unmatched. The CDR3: CASSPNWGQVYEQYF. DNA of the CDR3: TGTGCCAGCAGCCCTAACTGGGGACAGGTCTACGAGCAGTACTTC.

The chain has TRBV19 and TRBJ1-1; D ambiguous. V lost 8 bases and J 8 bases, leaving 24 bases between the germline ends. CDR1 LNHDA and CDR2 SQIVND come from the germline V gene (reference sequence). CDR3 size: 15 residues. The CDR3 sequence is CASHLHSGWRGEAFF. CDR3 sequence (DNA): TGTGCCAGTCACCTTCACTCGGGTTGGCGGGGAGAAGCTTTCTTT.

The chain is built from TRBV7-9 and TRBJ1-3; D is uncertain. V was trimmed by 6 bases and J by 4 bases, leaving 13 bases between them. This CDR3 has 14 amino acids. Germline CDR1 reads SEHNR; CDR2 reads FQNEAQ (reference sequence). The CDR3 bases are TGTGCCAGCAGTCATCTCCCGAAGGGAAACACCATATATTTT. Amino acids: CASSHLPKGNTIYF. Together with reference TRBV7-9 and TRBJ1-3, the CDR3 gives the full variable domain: DTGVSQNPRHKITKRGQNVTFRCDPISEHNRLYWYRQTLGQGPEFLTYFQNEAQLEKSRLLSDRFSAERPKGSFSTLEIQRTEQGDSAMYLCASSHLPKGNTIYFGEGSWLTVV.

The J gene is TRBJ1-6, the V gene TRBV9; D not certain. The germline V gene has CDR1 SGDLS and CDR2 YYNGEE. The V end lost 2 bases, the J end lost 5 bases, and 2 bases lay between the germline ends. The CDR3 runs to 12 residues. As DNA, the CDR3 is TGTGCCAGCAGCGTCGATAATTCACCCCTCCACTTT. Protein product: CASSVDNSPLHF.

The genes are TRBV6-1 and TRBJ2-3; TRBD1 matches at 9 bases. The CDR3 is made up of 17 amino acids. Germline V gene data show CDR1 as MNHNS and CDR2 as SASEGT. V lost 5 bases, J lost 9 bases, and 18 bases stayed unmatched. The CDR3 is CASSTYRGRPHRGTQYF. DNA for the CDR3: TGTGCCAGCAGTACGTACAGGGGGCGGCCACACAGAGGAACGCAGTATTTT.

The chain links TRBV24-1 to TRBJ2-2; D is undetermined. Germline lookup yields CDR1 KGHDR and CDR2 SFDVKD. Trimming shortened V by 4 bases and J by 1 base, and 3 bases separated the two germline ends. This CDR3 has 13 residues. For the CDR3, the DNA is TGTGCCACCAGTGAAGAGAACACCGGGGAGCTGTTTTTT. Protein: CATSEENTGELFF.

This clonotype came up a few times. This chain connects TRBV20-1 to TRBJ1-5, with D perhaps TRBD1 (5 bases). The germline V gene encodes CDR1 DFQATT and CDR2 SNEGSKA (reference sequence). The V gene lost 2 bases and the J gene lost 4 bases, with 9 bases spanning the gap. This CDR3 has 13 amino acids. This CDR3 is CSARRAGNQPQHF. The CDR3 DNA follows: TGCAGTGCTAGAAGGGCAGGGAATCAGCCCCAGCATTTT.

The CDR3 loop is CSGGTTQADTQYF. The CDR3 coding sequence is TGCAGCGGCGGGACGACACAGGCAGATACGCAGTATTTT. The genes are TRBV29-1 and TRBJ2-3; a weak D match, TRBD2 (6 bases). This CDR3 is built from 13 residues. Between the trimmed V and J ends, which lost 7 bases and 4 bases, there was a span of 15 bases. From germline, CDR1 is SQVTM and CDR2 ANQGSEA.

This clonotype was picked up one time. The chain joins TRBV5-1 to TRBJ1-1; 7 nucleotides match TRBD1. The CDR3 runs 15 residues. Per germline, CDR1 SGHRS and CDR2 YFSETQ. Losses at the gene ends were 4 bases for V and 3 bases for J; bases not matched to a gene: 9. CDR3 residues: CASSTRPGGDTEAFF. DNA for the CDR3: TGCGCCAGCAGCACACGCCCAGGGGGGGACACTGAAGCTTTCTTT.

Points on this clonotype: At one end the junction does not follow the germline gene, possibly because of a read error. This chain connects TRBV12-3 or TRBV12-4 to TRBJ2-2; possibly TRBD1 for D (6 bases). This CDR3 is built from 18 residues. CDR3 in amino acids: CASCLRVGARGNTGELFF. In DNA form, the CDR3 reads TGTGCCAGCTGTTTAAGAGTGGGGGCAAGAGGGAACACCGGGGAGCTGTTTTTT.